Below are 10 T cell receptor beta chains sequenced from a single sample in a study of T-cell reconstitution after alpha-beta-depleted transplantation in children. Preparation of the TCRbeta library was carried out with unique molecular identifiers. Via MiXCR, TCRdb re-called the PCR reads, giving one row per CDR3 protein. Among about 980,000 distinct CDR3 sequences listed, around 30% were seen once. Sequenced material: PBMCs, mostly from graft donor cells, taken 360 days after TCRalphabeta/CD19-depleted stem cell transplant. These receptors came from a boy younger than two who had a stem cell transplant for SCID, so the T cells may come from the graft donor.

This clonotype was counted between two and nine times. This rearrangement joins TRBV5-1 to TRBJ1-1; no firm D call. This CDR3 region has 15 residues. Trimming removed 5 bases at V and 1 base at J, with 15 bases between. The germline V gene has CDR1 SGHRS and CDR2 YFSETQ. The CDR3 spells CASRPLWQPNTEAFF. The DNA of the CDR3 is TGCGCCAGCAGACCCCTGTGGCAGCCGAACACTGAAGCTTTCTTT.

This clonotype turned up a few times. The chain uses TRBV20-1 and TRBJ1-2; D is uncertain. V lost 3 bases to trimming and J lost 3 bases, with 14 bases between them. The CDR3 is 14 residues long. From germline, CDR1 is DFQATT and CDR2 SNEGSKA (reference sequence). The CDR3 nucleotides are TGCAGTGCTAGCGCTGAAAGGGTTCACTATGGCTACACCTTC. Protein: CSASAERVHYGYTF.

This clonotype occurred many times. The rearrangement uses TRBV2 and TRBJ2-1; D uncertain. Deletions cut 4 bases from V and 3 bases from J, with 7 bases between. The CDR3 is made up of 13 amino acids. Germline lookup yields CDR1 SNHLY and CDR2 FYNNEI. CDR3 nucleotide sequence: TGTGCCAGCAGTGTGTCGATCTACAATGAGCAGTTCTTC. It specifies CASSVSIYNEQFF. The complete variable domain, with remaining parts taken from reference TRBV2 and TRBJ2-1, reads EPEVTQTPSHQVTQMGQEVILRCVPISNHLYFYWYRQILGQKVEFLVSFYNNEISEKSEIFDDQFSVERPDGSNFTLKIRSTKLEDSAMYFCASSVSIYNEQFFGPGTRLTVL.

Details on this clonotype: The conserved phenylalanine or tryptophan normally closing the CDR3 is absent here, so this likely arose from a read error. This sequence joins TRBV5-1 and TRBJ2-7; a weak D match, TRBD1 (5 bases). The CDR3 length is 15 residues. Looked up from germline, CDR1 is SGHRS and CDR2 is YFSETQ. V was pared by 0 bases and J by 2 bases, with 12 bases between. CDR3 DNA: TGCGCCAGCAGCTTGGTTCCAACAGGACCCTACGAGCAGTACCTC. Translating it yields CASSLVPTGPYEQYL.

This clonotype was observed a few times. This chain joins TRBV12-3 or TRBV12-4 and TRBJ1-3; no clear D. V was pared by 7 bases and J by 0 bases, with 4 bases between. This CDR3 spans 12 amino acids. The CDR3: CASTRSGNTIYF. The CDR3 nucleotides read TGTGCCAGCACCCGCTCTGGAAACACCATATATTTT.

This clonotype occurred a few times. One end of the junction does not line up with germline, which may come from a read error. The chain combines TRBV20-1 with TRBJ1-6, with 7 bases matching TRBD1. The germline V gene has CDR1 DFQATT and CDR2 SNEGSKA (reference sequence). This CDR3 has 14 amino acids. The CDR3 nucleotides are TGCACTGCTAGTTTTGGGAGGACAGGTTCACCCCTCCACTTT. Translation gives CTASFGRTGSPLHF.

The V and J genes are TRBV12-3 or TRBV12-4 and TRBJ2-3; D is possibly TRBD1 (6 bases). The CDR3 consists of 16 residues. Trimming left V 5 bases short and J 5 bases short, with 20 bases between. The CDR3 spells CASSPGTMTGGDTQYF. CDR3 nucleotides: TGTGCCAGCAGTCCCGGCACGATGACAGGAGGAGATACGCAGTATTTT.

The V and J genes are TRBV19 and TRBJ2-1; possible D gene TRBD1, 6 bases. V was pared by 3 bases and J by 5 bases, with 14 bases between. Germline CDR1 reads LNHDA; CDR2 reads SQIVND (reference sequence). The length of the CDR3 is 15 residues. The CDR3, as DNA: TGTGCCAGTAGTATCGGGACAAAGGGGGACAATGAGCAGTTCTTC. Protein: CASSIGTKGDNEQFF. The full variable domain, with the rest looked up from reference TRBV19 and TRBJ2-1, is DGGITQSPKYLFRKEGQNVTLSCEQNLNHDAMYWYRQDPGQGLRLIYYSQIVNDFQKGDIAEGYSVSREKKESFPLTVTSAQKNPTAFYLCASSIGTKGDNEQFFGPGTRLTVL.

The chain employs TRBV27 and TRBJ2-7; maybe TRBD1 (6 bases). Trimming cost V 5 bases and J 6 bases, with 14 bases left between them. Germline V gives CDR1 MNHEY, CDR2 SMNVEV (reference sequence). This CDR3 region has 13 residues. The CDR3 loop is CASSATTGLEQYF. DNA for the CDR3: TGTGCCAGCAGTGCGACGACAGGTCTCGAGCAGTACTTC.

This chain connects TRBV11-2 to TRBJ1-4; D unresolved. Germline V gives CDR1 SGHAT, CDR2 FQNNGV. Trimming took 1 base from V and 0 from J, leaving 18 bases between them. The CDR3 extends over 19 amino acids. The CDR3 spells CASSLGSAGVIATNEKLFF. CDR3 DNA: TGTGCCAGCAGCTTAGGTTCGGCAGGAGTAATTGCAACTAATGAAAAACTGTTTTTT. Using reference TRBV11-2 and TRBJ1-4 for the parts outside the CDR3, the full variable domain is EAGVAQSPRYKIIEKRQSVAFWCNPISGHATLYWYQQILGQGPKLLIQFQNNGVVDDSQLPKDRFSAERLKGVDSTLKIQPAKLEDSAVYLCASSLGSAGVIATNEKLFFGSGTQLSVL.